The entry below gives a single T cell receptor (beta chain) sequence along with its context. Its antigen is undetermined. PCR employed 60 Vbeta and 13 Jbeta primers. As processed by the authors: Among the unique TCR beta chains that a later analysis counted, 70 million to 85 million in all, about 12 million were shared. Libraries were prepared by immunoSEQ multiplex PCR; TCRdb keeps only in-frame clonotypes and omits some of them. V, J and clone size reflect that table, while D and trimming were determined from the DNA. The sample has 150,000 to 200,000 clones; around four fifths are singletons. These data are taken from a study of cytomegalovirus exposure and HLA in healthy donors. Points from the study as a whole: There were 150 to 200 TCR beta chains listed as cytomegalovirus-associated.

The germline V gene has CDR1 MNHEY and CDR2 SVGAGI. The CDR3 is 13 residues long. V gave up 0 bases and J gave up 2 bases, with 5 bases separating them. This receptor was taken from a young woman in good health and CMV-seronegative. The source material was PBMCs. J is TRBJ2-7 and V is TRBV6-5; D is unresolved. The CDR3 nucleotides are TGTGCCAGCAGTTACTCGGGCGCCTACGAGCAGTACTTC. Translating gives CASSYSGAYEQYF.